This is a list of T cell receptor beta chains from one sample in a study of blood T cell repertoires in COVID-19. Repertoires were generated with immunoSEQ multiplex PCR, while TCRdb's copy carries only in-frame clones and drops some. The data contain some 250,000 clones, around 81% of them singletons. Sequenced input: peripheral blood. The receptor source for this set is a woman aged 60-70 years with active or convalescent COVID-19. The CDR3 runs from the conserved cysteine through the conserved F or W. The order of the fields is J gene, D gene, clone size, V gene, CDR3 DNA, CDR3 protein. A D gene is named only where the DNA matches it firmly. Clone size is shown for a subset of rows, as once, few, many or a class of expanded clone.

j_gene: TRBJ1-1; d_gene: -; abundance: -; v_gene: TRBV4-2; CDR3nt: TGTGCCAGCAGCCAAGATCCAGGGAACACTGAAGCTTTCTTT; CDR3aa: CASSQDPGNTEAFF
j_gene: TRBJ1-1; d_gene: TRBD1; abundance: -; v_gene: TRBV7-9; CDR3nt: TGTGCCAGCAGCCCCCTCAGGGGGCGGACTGAAGCTTTCTTT; CDR3aa: CASSPLRGRTEAFF
j_gene: TRBJ1-1; d_gene: TRBD1; abundance: -; v_gene: TRBV5-8; CDR3nt: TGTGCCAGGAGGGACAGGGGGGTCACTGAAGCTTTCTTT; CDR3aa: CARRDRGVTEAFF
j_gene: TRBJ2-2; d_gene: -; abundance: once; v_gene: TRBV7-6; CDR3nt: TGTGCCAGCACCCCTCCTAGGCAGGGGTCGGTCGGGGAGCTGTTTTTT; CDR3aa: CASTPPRQGSVGELFF
j_gene: TRBJ2-7; d_gene: TRBD1; abundance: -; v_gene: TRBV10-1; CDR3nt: TGCGCCAGCAGTACCGGGACAGGGGGCTACGAGCAGTACTTC; CDR3aa: CASSTGTGGYEQYF
j_gene: TRBJ1-2; d_gene: TRBD1; abundance: -; v_gene: TRBV5-5; CDR3nt: TGTGCCAGCAGCGACTCGGGACAGCCTTATGGCTACACCTTC; CDR3aa: CASSDSGQPYGYTF
j_gene: TRBJ1-2; d_gene: TRBD1; abundance: -; v_gene: TRBV18; CDR3nt: TGTGCCAGCTCCCTATTCCAGGGGGGCGACTATGGCTACACCTTC; CDR3aa: CASSLFQGGDYGYTF
j_gene: TRBJ1-1; d_gene: -; abundance: many; v_gene: TRBV5-6; CDR3nt: TGTGCCAGCAGCTTCGCGGACACTGAAGCTTTCTTT; CDR3aa: CASSFADTEAFF
j_gene: TRBJ1-2; d_gene: -; abundance: -; v_gene: TRBV7-9; CDR3nt: TGTGCCAGCAGCTTTCACCTAGGGGGGGCGGAAGGCTACACCTTC; CDR3aa: CASSFHLGGAEGYTF
j_gene: TRBJ1-2; d_gene: TRBD1; abundance: -; v_gene: TRBV4-1; CDR3nt: TGCGCCAGCAGCCAAGGGGACAGGGGACACACCTTC; CDR3aa: CASSQGDRGHTF
j_gene: TRBJ1-1; d_gene: TRBD1; abundance: -; v_gene: TRBV5-4; CDR3nt: TGTGCCAGCAGCCGATCCACCGGGACAGGAAACACTGAAGCTTTCTTT; CDR3aa: CASSRSTGTGNTEAFF
j_gene: TRBJ2-7; d_gene: TRBD1; abundance: medium-sized; v_gene: TRBV5-5; CDR3nt: TGTGCCAGCAGCTTCGGACAGGGGGTTTCTTACGAGCAGTACTTC; CDR3aa: CASSFGQGVSYEQYF
j_gene: TRBJ2-1; d_gene: TRBD2; abundance: once; v_gene: TRBV10-1; CDR3nt: TGCGCCAGTTCCGGGGGGGCCTCCTACAATGAGCAGTTCTTC; CDR3aa: CASSGGASYNEQFF
j_gene: TRBJ2-1; d_gene: TRBD1; abundance: -; v_gene: TRBV9; CDR3nt: TGTGCCAGCAGCGTAAGGGGACAGGACGGGAACAATGAGCAGTTCTTC; CDR3aa: CASSVRGQDGNNEQFF
j_gene: TRBJ2-7; d_gene: -; abundance: once; v_gene: TRBV7-8; CDR3nt: TGTGCCAGCAGCTTAGCGAGGGGGTACGAGCAGTACTTC; CDR3aa: CASSLARGYEQYF
j_gene: TRBJ1-1; d_gene: -; abundance: -; v_gene: TRBV7-8; CDR3nt: TGTGCCAGCAGCCCCAGCGCGGGGACCCCGTCCGGCACTGAAGCTTTCTTT; CDR3aa: CASSPSAGTPSGTEAFF
j_gene: TRBJ2-3; d_gene: TRBD1; abundance: once; v_gene: TRBV7-8; CDR3nt: TGTGCCAGCAGCTTAAACCTGCAGGGGGCTAGCACAGATACGCAGTATTTT; CDR3aa: CASSLNLQGASTDTQYF
j_gene: TRBJ1-2; d_gene: -; abundance: few; v_gene: TRBV14; CDR3nt: TGTGCCAGCAGCCAAGTTCACAGCTTCTATGGCTACACCTTC; CDR3aa: CASSQVHSFYGYTF
j_gene: TRBJ2-2; d_gene: -; abundance: -; v_gene: TRBV24-1; CDR3nt: TGTGCCCAAGGGGGGGGTTACACCGGGGAGCTGTTTTTT; CDR3aa: CAQGGGYTGELFF
j_gene: TRBJ1-1; d_gene: -; abundance: -; v_gene: TRBV15; CDR3nt: TGTGCCACCAGCAGAGACAGGGGATTGAGCACTGAAGCTTTCTTT; CDR3aa: CATSRDRGLSTEAFF
j_gene: TRBJ1-1; d_gene: TRBD1; abundance: -; v_gene: TRBV3-1/TRBV3-2; CDR3nt: TGTGCCAGCAGCCAACAGGGGGAGCCTGAAGCTTTCTTT; CDR3aa: CASSQQGEPEAFF
j_gene: TRBJ2-5; d_gene: TRBD2; abundance: -; v_gene: TRBV6-6; CDR3nt: TGTGCCAGCAGTTACTGGACTAGCCAAGAGACCCAGTACTTC; CDR3aa: CASSYWTSQETQYF
j_gene: TRBJ1-1; d_gene: -; abundance: many; v_gene: TRBV19; CDR3nt: TGTGCCAGTAGTATAGCCAGGGGACACACTGAAGCTTTCTTT; CDR3aa: CASSIARGHTEAFF
j_gene: TRBJ1-1; d_gene: -; abundance: -; v_gene: TRBV4-1; CDR3nt: TGCGCCAGCAGCCAAGGAATCAGGCTTTTGAACACTGAAGCTTTCTTT; CDR3aa: CASSQGIRLLNTEAFF
j_gene: TRBJ2-7; d_gene: TRBD1; abundance: -; v_gene: TRBV18; CDR3nt: TGTGCCAGCTCACCACGCTCGGGACAGGCAAGCTCCTACGAGCAGTACTTC; CDR3aa: CASSPRSGQASSYEQYF
j_gene: TRBJ2-3; d_gene: -; abundance: -; v_gene: TRBV12-3/TRBV12-4; CDR3nt: TGTGCCAGCAGTTTGACCGCGGCGAATACGCAGTATTTT; CDR3aa: CASSLTAANTQYF
j_gene: TRBJ2-1; d_gene: TRBD2; abundance: once; v_gene: TRBV29-1; CDR3nt: TGCAGCGGAGCGGGATGGGCCTACAATGAGCAGTTCTTC; CDR3aa: CSGAGWAYNEQFF
j_gene: TRBJ2-7; d_gene: -; abundance: -; v_gene: TRBV2; CDR3nt: TGTGCCAGCAAAGAGGGGGGGGCCTACGAGCAGTACTTC; CDR3aa: CASKEGGAYEQYF
j_gene: TRBJ1-6; d_gene: TRBD1; abundance: -; v_gene: TRBV19; CDR3nt: TGTGCCAGTAGTTCGACAGGGGGCGCGTATTCACCCCTCCACTTT; CDR3aa: CASSSTGGAYSPLHF
j_gene: TRBJ2-1; d_gene: TRBD2; abundance: -; v_gene: TRBV5-1; CDR3nt: TGCGCCAGCAGCTCCGGGACTAGCGGTTACAATGAGCAGTTCTTC; CDR3aa: CASSSGTSGYNEQFF
j_gene: TRBJ1-1; d_gene: -; abundance: -; v_gene: TRBV3-1/TRBV3-2; CDR3nt: TGTGCCAGCAGCCAAGTAAGCTACGGCACTGAAGCTTTCTTT; CDR3aa: CASSQVSYGTEAFF
j_gene: TRBJ1-1; d_gene: -; abundance: -; v_gene: TRBV20-1; CDR3nt: TGCAGTGCTGGTGACGGGGGGAACACTGAAGCTTTCTTT; CDR3aa: CSAGDGGNTEAFF
j_gene: TRBJ1-5; d_gene: -; abundance: -; v_gene: TRBV19; CDR3nt: TGTGCCAGTAGTATAGATCAAGCGGGCCCACAGCACAATCAGCCCCAGCATTTT; CDR3aa: CASSIDQAGPQHNQPQHF
j_gene: TRBJ1-2; d_gene: -; abundance: -; v_gene: TRBV12-3/TRBV12-4; CDR3nt: TGTGCCAGCAGTTTCGAGAACTATGGCTACACCTTC; CDR3aa: CASSFENYGYTF
j_gene: TRBJ1-1; d_gene: -; abundance: -; v_gene: TRBV28; CDR3nt: TGTGCCAGCAGTTTGGCCGGGAGCCCCGCCACTGAAGCTTTCTTT; CDR3aa: CASSLAGSPATEAFF
j_gene: TRBJ1-1; d_gene: -; abundance: -; v_gene: TRBV5-6; CDR3nt: TGTGCCAGCAGCTTGGTACACAGGAGAGACACTGAAGCTTTCTTT; CDR3aa: CASSLVHRRDTEAFF
j_gene: TRBJ2-3; d_gene: TRBD1; abundance: once; v_gene: TRBV7-8; CDR3nt: TGTGCCAGCAGCTTAGGGAACAGGGGGCCGGATACGCAGTATTTT; CDR3aa: CASSLGNRGPDTQYF
j_gene: TRBJ1-2; d_gene: -; abundance: -; v_gene: TRBV3-1/TRBV3-2; CDR3nt: TGTGCCAGCAGCCACCTCGGACTGAGCGGCTACACCTTC; CDR3aa: CASSHLGLSGYTF
j_gene: TRBJ1-2; d_gene: TRBD1; abundance: once; v_gene: TRBV7-2; CDR3nt: TGTGCCAGCAGCTGGAGGGGGCTCTATGGCTACACCTTC; CDR3aa: CASSWRGLYGYTF
j_gene: TRBJ2-3; d_gene: TRBD1; abundance: few; v_gene: TRBV9; CDR3nt: TGTGCCAGCAGCGGCCGGGACAGTCTCACAGATACGCAGTATTTT; CDR3aa: CASSGRDSLTDTQYF
j_gene: TRBJ1-6; d_gene: -; abundance: -; v_gene: TRBV2; CDR3nt: TGTGCCAGCAGAGAGGGCCTACATAATTCACCCCTCCACTTT; CDR3aa: CASREGLHNSPLHF
j_gene: TRBJ1-1; d_gene: -; abundance: once; v_gene: TRBV7-9; CDR3nt: TGTGCCACCATGGGCGAAGGGGTGACTGAAGCTTTCTTT; CDR3aa: CATMGEGVTEAFF
j_gene: TRBJ1-2; d_gene: TRBD1; abundance: -; v_gene: TRBV19; CDR3nt: TGTGCCAGTTCGGGACAGGGGATAGATGGCTACACCTTC; CDR3aa: CASSGQGIDGYTF
j_gene: TRBJ1-2; d_gene: TRBD1; abundance: few; v_gene: TRBV5-4; CDR3nt: TGTGCCAGCAGCTTCGGACAGGGGGCACCCCTTAGTAGTGGCTACACCTTC; CDR3aa: CASSFGQGAPLSSGYTF
j_gene: TRBJ1-5; d_gene: -; abundance: -; v_gene: TRBV2; CDR3nt: TGTGCCAGCAGTCAGGCGGGGGGCCGACTTAATCAGCCCCAGCATTTT; CDR3aa: CASSQAGGRLNQPQHF
j_gene: TRBJ2-3; d_gene: -; abundance: once; v_gene: TRBV5-1; CDR3nt: TGCGCCAGCAGCTCCTCAGGGTTTGATACGCAGTATTTT; CDR3aa: CASSSSGFDTQYF
j_gene: TRBJ1-1; d_gene: TRBD1; abundance: few; v_gene: TRBV29-1; CDR3nt: TGCAGCGTCGGACAGGGGAATATGAACACTGAAGCTTTCTTT; CDR3aa: CSVGQGNMNTEAFF
j_gene: TRBJ1-3; d_gene: -; abundance: -; v_gene: TRBV2; CDR3nt: TGTGCCAGCAGTGTAGGGGCGATCTCTGGAAACACCATATATTTT; CDR3aa: CASSVGAISGNTIYF
j_gene: TRBJ2-5; d_gene: -; abundance: -; v_gene: TRBV2; CDR3nt: TGTGCCAGCAGTGAAGGGACCCTTGGAGGAGAGACCCAGTACTTC; CDR3aa: CASSEGTLGGETQYF